Listed below are T cell receptor beta chains from one sample, sequenced in a study of blood T cell repertoires in COVID-19. Some clones are missing from TCRdb's copy, which holds only in-frame ones; the method was immunoSEQ multiplex PCR. The sample carries around 430,000 clones, approximately 90% recorded once. The sequencing input was peripheral blood. Source of these receptors: a woman aged 45 to 65 with COVID-19, enrolled during active disease. The CDR3 runs from the conserved cysteine through the conserved F or W. D genes are given only for firm matches. Only part of the rows carry a size: once, few, many, or a class if the clone is expanded.

J gene,V gene,D gene,clone size,CDR3 DNA,CDR3 protein
TRBJ1-2,TRBV5-1,-,-,TGCGCCAGCAGCCAGGGACAACCGAGGGTGAGCTACACCTTC,CASSQGQPRVSYTF
TRBJ2-3,TRBV28,-,-,TGTGCCAGCGCTCCGCGGGGGCCAGATACGCAGTATTTT,CASAPRGPDTQYF
TRBJ2-2,TRBV12-3/TRBV12-4,-,once,TGTGCCAGCAGTTTCTACACCGGGGAGCTGTTTTTT,CASSFYTGELFF
TRBJ2-5,TRBV29-1,TRBD1,-,TGCAGCGTTGAAGATAGGGGCCCCGGGACAGGGTTGCGGCGAGAGACCCAGTACTTC,CSVEDRGPGTGLRRETQYF
TRBJ1-1,TRBV11-2,-,-,TGTGCCAGCAGCCTTCAGGGATGGGCCACTGAAGCTTTCTTT,CASSLQGWATEAFF
TRBJ2-7,TRBV19,TRBD2,-,TGTGCCAGTAGCCGCGGGGGTTCCTACGAGCAGTACTTC,CASSRGGSYEQYF
TRBJ1-6,TRBV6-5,-,-,TGTGCCAGCAGCCTGACCCTGGGGGGTTCACCCCTCCACTTT,CASSLTLGGSPLHF
TRBJ1-5,TRBV7-2,TRBD1,-,TGTGCCAGCAGCTCGGACTGGACAGGGAACAATCAGCCCCAGCATTTT,CASSSDWTGNNQPQHF
TRBJ2-1,TRBV5-4,TRBD2,-,TGTGCCAGCAGCCCGGGACTAAGTTACAATGAGCAGTTCTTC,CASSPGLSYNEQFF
TRBJ1-4,TRBV5-4,-,-,TGTGCCAGCAGCTTTTCAGGGGCGCGATCTAATGAAAAACTGTTTTTT,CASSFSGARSNEKLFF
TRBJ2-7,TRBV29-1,-,-,TGCAGCGTGGGTCAGGAATCTCCCTACGAGCAGTACTTC,CSVGQESPYEQYF
TRBJ2-3,TRBV27,-,-,TGTGCCAGCAGTCCCATCGGCAAGGGGGATGTTACAGATACGCAGTATTTT,CASSPIGKGDVTDTQYF